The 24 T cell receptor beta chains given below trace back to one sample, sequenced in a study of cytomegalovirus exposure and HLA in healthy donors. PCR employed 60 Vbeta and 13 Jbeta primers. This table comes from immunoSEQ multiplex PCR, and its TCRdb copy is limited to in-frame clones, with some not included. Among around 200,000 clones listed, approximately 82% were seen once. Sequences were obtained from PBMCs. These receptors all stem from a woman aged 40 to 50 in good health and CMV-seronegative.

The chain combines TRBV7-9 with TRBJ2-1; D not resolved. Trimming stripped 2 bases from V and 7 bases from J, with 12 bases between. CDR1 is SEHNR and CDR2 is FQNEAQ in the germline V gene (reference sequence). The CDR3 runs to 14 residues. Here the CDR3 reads CASSLPDGSNEQFF. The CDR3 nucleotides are TGTGCCAGCAGCTTACCCGATGGTAGTAATGAGCAGTTCTTC.

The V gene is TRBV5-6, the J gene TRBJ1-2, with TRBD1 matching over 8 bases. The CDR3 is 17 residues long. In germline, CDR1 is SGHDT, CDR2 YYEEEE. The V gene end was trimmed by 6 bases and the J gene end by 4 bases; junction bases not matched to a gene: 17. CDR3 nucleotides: TGTGCCAGCATGGAGTTGGGACAGGCAGGGGTGGCCTATGGCTACACCTTC. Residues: CASMELGQAGVAYGYTF.

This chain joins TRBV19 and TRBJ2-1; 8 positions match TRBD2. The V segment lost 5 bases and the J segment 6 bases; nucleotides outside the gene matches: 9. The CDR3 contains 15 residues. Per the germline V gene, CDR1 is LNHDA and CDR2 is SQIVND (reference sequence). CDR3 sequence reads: CASSPTGGPFNEQFF. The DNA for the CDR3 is TGTGCCAGTAGTCCCACGGGGGGGCCATTCAATGAGCAGTTCTTC.

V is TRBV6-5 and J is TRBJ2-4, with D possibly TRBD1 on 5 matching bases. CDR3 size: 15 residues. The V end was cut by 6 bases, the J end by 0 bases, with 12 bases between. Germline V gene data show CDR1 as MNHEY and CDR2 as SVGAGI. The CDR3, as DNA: TGTGCCAGCAGGACGACAGTTATAGCCAAAAACATTCAGTACTTC. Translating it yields CASRTTVIAKNIQYF.

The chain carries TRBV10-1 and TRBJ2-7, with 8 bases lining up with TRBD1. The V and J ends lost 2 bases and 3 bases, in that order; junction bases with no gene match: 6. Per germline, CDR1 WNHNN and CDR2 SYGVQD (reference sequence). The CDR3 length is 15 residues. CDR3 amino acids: CASSETTGGVYEQYF. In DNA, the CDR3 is TGCGCCAGCAGTGAGACAACAGGGGGAGTCTACGAGCAGTACTTC.

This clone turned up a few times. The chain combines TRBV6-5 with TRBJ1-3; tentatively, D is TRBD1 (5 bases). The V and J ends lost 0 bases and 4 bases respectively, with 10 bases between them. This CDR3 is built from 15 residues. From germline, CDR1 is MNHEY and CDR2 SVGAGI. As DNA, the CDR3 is TGTGCCAGCAGTTACTCCCCAGGGTTCGGAAACACCATATATTTT. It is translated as CASSYSPGFGNTIYF.

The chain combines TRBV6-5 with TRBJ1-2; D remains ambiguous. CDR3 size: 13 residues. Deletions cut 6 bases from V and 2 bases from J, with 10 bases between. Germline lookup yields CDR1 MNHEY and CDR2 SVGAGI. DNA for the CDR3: TGTGCCAGCAGCGTACAGTGGAACTATGGCTACACCTTC. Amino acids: CASSVQWNYGYTF.

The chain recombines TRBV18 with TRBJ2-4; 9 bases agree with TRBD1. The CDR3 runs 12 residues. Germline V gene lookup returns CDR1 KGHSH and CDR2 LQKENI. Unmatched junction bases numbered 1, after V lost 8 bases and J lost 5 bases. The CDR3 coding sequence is TGTGCCAGCCGGACAGGGGAAAACATTCAGTACTTC. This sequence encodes CASRTGENIQYF. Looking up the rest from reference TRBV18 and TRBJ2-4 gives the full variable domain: NAGVMQNPRHLVRRRGQEARLRCSPMKGHSHVYWYRQLPEEGLKFMVYLQKENIIDESGMPKERFSAEFPKEGPSILRIQQVVRGDSAAYFCASRTGENIQYFGAGTRLSVL.

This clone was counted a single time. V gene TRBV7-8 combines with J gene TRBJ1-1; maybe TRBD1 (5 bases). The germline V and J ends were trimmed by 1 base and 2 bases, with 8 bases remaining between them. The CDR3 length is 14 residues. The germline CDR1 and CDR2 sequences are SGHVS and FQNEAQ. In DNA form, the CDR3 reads TGTGCCAGCAGCTTAGGCAGGGCTAACACTGAAGCTTTCTTT. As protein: CASSLGRANTEAFF.

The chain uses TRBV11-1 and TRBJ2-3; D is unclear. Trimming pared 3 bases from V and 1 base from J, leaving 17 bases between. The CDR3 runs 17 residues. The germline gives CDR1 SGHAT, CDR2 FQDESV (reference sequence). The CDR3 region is CASSFQNSYGGTDTQYF. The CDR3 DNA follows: TGTGCCAGCAGCTTCCAAAACTCCTACGGTGGCACAGATACGCAGTATTTT.

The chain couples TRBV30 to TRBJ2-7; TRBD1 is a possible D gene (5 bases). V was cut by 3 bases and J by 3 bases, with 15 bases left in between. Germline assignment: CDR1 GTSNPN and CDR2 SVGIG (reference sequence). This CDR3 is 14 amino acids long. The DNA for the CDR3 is TGTGCCTGGAGGACAGCCCTAATTAGCTACGAGCAGTACTTC. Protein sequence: CAWRTALISYEQYF.

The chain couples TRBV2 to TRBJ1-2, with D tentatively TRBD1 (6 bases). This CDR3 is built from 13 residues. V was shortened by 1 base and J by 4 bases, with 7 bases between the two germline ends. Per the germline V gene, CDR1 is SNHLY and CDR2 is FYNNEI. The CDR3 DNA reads TGTGCCAGCAGTGAAGACAGGGTCTATGGCTACACCTTC. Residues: CASSEDRVYGYTF.

Here the CDR3 DNA reads TGTGCCAGCAGCTCCACAGGAGAGTCTAATGAAAAACTGTTTTTT. Protein: CASSSTGESNEKLFF. V and J are TRBV5-6 and TRBJ1-4; D might be TRBD1 (5 bases). V lost 3 bases and J lost 3, with 12 bases in between. The CDR3 covers 15 residues. CDR1 and CDR2 (germline): SGHDT, YYEEEE.

CDR3 sequence: CASSLGQGKSTDTQYF. Written as DNA, the CDR3 is TGTGCCAGTAGCCTTGGACAGGGGAAAAGCACAGATACGCAGTATTTT. The V and J genes are TRBV19 and TRBJ2-3, with 9 positions matching TRBD1. The CDR3 extends over 16 amino acids. In germline, CDR1 is LNHDA, CDR2 SQIVND (reference sequence). V lost 6 bases, J lost 0 bases, and 7 bases stayed unmatched. Complete variable domain (other parts from reference TRBV19 and TRBJ2-3): DGGITQSPKYLFRKEGQNVTLSCEQNLNHDAMYWYRQDPGQGLRLIYYSQIVNDFQKGDIAEGYSVSREKKESFPLTVTSAQKNPTAFYLCASSLGQGKSTDTQYFGPGTRLTVL.

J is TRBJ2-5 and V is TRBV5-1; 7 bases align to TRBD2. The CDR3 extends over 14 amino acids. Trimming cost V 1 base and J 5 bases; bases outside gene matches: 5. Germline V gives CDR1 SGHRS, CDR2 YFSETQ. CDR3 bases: TGCGCCAGCAGCTTGAGCGGGGCGGCGGAGACCCAGTACTTC. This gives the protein CASSLSGAAETQYF.

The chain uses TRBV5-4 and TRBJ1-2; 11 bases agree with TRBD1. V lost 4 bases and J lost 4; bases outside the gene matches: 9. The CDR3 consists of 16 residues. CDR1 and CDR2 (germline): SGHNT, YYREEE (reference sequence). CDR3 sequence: CASSQGQGVGGYGYTF. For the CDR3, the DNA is TGTGCCAGCAGCCAGGGACAGGGGGTTGGAGGCTATGGCTACACCTTC.

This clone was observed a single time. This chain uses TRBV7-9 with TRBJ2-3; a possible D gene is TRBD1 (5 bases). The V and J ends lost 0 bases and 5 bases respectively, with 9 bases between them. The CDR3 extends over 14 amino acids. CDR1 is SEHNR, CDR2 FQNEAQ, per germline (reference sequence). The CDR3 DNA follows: TGTGCCAGCAGCTTAGCTACCACAGGAGATACGCAGTATTTT. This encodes CASSLATTGDTQYF.

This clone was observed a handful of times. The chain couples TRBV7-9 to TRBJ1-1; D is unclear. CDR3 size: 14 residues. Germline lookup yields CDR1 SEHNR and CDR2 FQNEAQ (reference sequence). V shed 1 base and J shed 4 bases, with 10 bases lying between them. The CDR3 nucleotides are TGTGCCAGCAGCTTAGATAACGCAGGCACTGAAGCTTTCTTT. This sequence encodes CASSLDNAGTEAFF.

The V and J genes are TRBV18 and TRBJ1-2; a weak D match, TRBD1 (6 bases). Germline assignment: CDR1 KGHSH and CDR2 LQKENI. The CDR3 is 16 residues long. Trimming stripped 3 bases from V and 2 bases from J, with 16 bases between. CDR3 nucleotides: TGTGCCAGCTCACCGAACCTCGCCAGGGGAAACTATGGCTACACCTTC. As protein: CASSPNLARGNYGYTF.

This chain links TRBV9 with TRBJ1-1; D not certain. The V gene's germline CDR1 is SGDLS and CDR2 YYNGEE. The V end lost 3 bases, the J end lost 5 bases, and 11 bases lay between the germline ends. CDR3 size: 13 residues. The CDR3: CASSAPGRTEAFF. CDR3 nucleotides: TGTGCCAGCAGCGCCCCTGGGAGAACTGAAGCTTTCTTT.

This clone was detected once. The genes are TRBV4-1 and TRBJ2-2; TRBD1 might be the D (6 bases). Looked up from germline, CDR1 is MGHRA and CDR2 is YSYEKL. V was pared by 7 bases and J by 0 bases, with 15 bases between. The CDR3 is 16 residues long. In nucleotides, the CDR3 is TGCGCCAGCACCCGGGACACCGGATCGAACACCGGGGAGCTGTTTTTT. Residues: CASTRDTGSNTGELFF.

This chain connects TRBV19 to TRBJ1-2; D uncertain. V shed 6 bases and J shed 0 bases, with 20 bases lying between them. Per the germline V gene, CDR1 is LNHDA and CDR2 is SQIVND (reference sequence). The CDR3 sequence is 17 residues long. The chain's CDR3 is CASSKYEGGPANYGYTF. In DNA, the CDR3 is TGTGCCAGTAGCAAATACGAGGGAGGCCCAGCTAACTATGGCTACACCTTC.

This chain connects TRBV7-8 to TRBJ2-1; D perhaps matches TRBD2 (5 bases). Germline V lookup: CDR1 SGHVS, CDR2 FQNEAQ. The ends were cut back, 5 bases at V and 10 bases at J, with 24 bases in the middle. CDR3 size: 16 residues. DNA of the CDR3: TGTGCCAGCAGCACCCGAGGGTGGAGAGGCGAGTGGGAGCAGTTCTTC. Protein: CASSTRGWRGEWEQFF. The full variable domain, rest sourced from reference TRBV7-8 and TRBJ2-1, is GAGVSQSPRYKVAKRGQDVALRCDPISGHVSLFWYQQALGQGPEFLTYFQNEAQLDKSGLPSDRFFAERPEGSVSTLKIQRTQQEDSAVYLCASSTRGWRGEWEQFFGPGTRLTVL.

CDR3 loop: CASSFWQVNSYEQYF. The CDR3 DNA reads as TGTGCCAGCAGCTTTTGGCAGGTAAACTCCTACGAGCAGTACTTC. The V gene is TRBV5-5, the J gene TRBJ2-7; D gene uncertain. CDR3 length: 15 residues. Germline V gene lookup returns CDR1 SGHKS and CDR2 YYEKEE (reference sequence). V gave up 2 bases and J gave up 0 bases, with 12 bases separating them.